This T cell receptor beta chain was sequenced for a study of early T cells in non-severe SARS-CoV-2 infection. Looking at the study overall: Sequencing of bulk RNA from unsorted whole blood was done, without chain pairing.

This clonotype has at least ten counts. The antigen is undetermined. cDNA molecules, individually, were tagged with unique molecular identifiers. From the 5' RACE reads, TCRdb called clonotypes with MiXCR, one entry per CDR3 protein. The data hold about 77,000 distinct CDR3 sequences, with 8.5% to 10% observed a single time. Whole-study results and caveats: Lookups in VDJdb leaned toward anti-spike CD8 responses and missed private and CD4 specificities.

V lost 10 bases, J lost 5 bases, and 13 bases stayed unmatched. The CDR3 sequence is 14 residues long. Germline CDR1 reads ENHRY; CDR2 reads SYGVKD. The chain links TRBV10-3 to TRBJ2-5; 7 bases are a match to TRBD1. The specimen was whole blood. The source of this sequence is an adult who was a healthcare worker with PCR-confirmed SARS-CoV-2 infection or an uninfected control (not recorded which). The CDR3 is CATLDREMRETQYF. As DNA, the CDR3 is TGTGCCACCCTTGACAGGGAGATGCGGGAGACCCAGTACTTC.